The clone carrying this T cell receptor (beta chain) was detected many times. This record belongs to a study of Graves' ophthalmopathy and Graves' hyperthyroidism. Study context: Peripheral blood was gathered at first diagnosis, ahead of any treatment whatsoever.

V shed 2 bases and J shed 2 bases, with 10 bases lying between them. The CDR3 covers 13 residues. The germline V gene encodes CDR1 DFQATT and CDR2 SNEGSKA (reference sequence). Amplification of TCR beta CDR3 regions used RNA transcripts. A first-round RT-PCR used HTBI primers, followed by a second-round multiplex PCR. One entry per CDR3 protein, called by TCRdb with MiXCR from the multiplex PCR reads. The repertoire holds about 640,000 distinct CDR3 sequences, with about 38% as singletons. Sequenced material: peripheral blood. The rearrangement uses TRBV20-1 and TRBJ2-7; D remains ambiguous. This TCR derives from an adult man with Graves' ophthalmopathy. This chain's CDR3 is CSARSESTYEQYF. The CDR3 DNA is TGCAGTGCTAGAAGTGAATCAACCTACGAGCAGTACTTC.